The 14 T cell receptor beta chains given below trace back to one sample, sequenced in a study of blood T cell repertoires in COVID-19. Some clones are missing from TCRdb's copy, which holds only in-frame ones; the method was immunoSEQ multiplex PCR. The table records 250,000 to 300,000 clones, approximately 87% of them present only once. Sequencing was done on a sample of peripheral blood. The receptors were gathered from a woman in her 30s with COVID-19, enrolled during active disease.

The chain has TRBV5-6 and TRBJ2-7; 7 bases line up with TRBD2. Germline V gives CDR1 SGHDT, CDR2 YYEEEE. V was clipped by 2 bases and J by 6 bases; unmatched bases: 8. CDR3 length: 14 amino acids. CDR3 sequence reads: CASSLGAAGVEQYF. CDR3 nucleotide sequence: TGTGCCAGCAGCTTAGGGGCGGCGGGGGTCGAGCAGTACTTC.

The genes are TRBV18 and TRBJ1-6; D gene ambiguous. CDR3 length: 15 amino acids. V lost 3 bases and J 9 bases, leaving 15 bases between the germline ends. CDR1 is KGHSH, CDR2 LQKENI, per germline. For the CDR3, the DNA is TGTGCCAGCTCACCCCATGACGGGTATGGTTCACCCCTCCACTTT. Protein sequence: CASSPHDGYGSPLHF.

The V and J genes are TRBV30 and TRBJ1-3, with 10 bases aligning to TRBD1. CDR3 length: 13 amino acids. CDR1 is GTSNPN, CDR2 SVGIG, per germline (reference sequence). The junction had 0 bases not matched to a gene; V was cut back by 5 bases and J by 2 bases. CDR3 amino acids: CAWGQGAGNTIYF. In DNA, the CDR3 is TGTGCCTGGGGACAGGGGGCTGGAAACACCATATATTTT.

This chain connects TRBV11-2 to TRBJ2-7, with a tentative D call TRBD1 (5 bases). The V end was cut by 3 bases, the J end by 4 bases, with 10 bases between. CDR3 size: 13 residues. CDR1 and CDR2 (germline): SGHAT, FQNNGV. The DNA for the CDR3 is TGTGCCAGCAGCTTCAGGGCTCCATACGAGCAGTACTTC. It translates to CASSFRAPYEQYF. The variable domain in full, with the rest retrieved from reference TRBV11-2 and TRBJ2-7, is EAGVAQSPRYKIIEKRQSVAFWCNPISGHATLYWYQQILGQGPKLLIQFQNNGVVDDSQLPKDRFSAERLKGVDSTLKIQPAKLEDSAVYLCASSFRAPYEQYFGPGTRLTVT.

This clone was recorded a few times. This sequence joins TRBV3-1 (or the pseudogene TRBV3-2) and TRBJ2-7, with a weak D call TRBD2 (5 bases). The CDR3 spans 14 residues. Per germline, CDR1 LGHDT and CDR2 YNNKEL (reference sequence). Trimming cost V 4 bases and J 6 bases, with 16 bases left between them. CDR3 protein: CASSPLARGFEQYF. CDR3 coding DNA: TGTGCCAGCAGCCCGTTAGCACGGGGTTTCGAGCAGTACTTC.

The rearrangement uses TRBV11-2 and TRBJ1-3, with D uncertain. V was pared by 2 bases and J by 8 bases, with 4 bases between. The CDR3 sequence is 11 residues long. Germline assignment: CDR1 SGHAT and CDR2 FQNNGV. This CDR3 reads CASSLSDTIYF. The DNA of the CDR3 is TGTGCCAGCAGCTTATCGGACACCATATATTTT.

This sequence joins TRBV28 and TRBJ1-2; D not certain. This CDR3 region has 13 residues. Germline CDR1 and CDR2: MDHEN and SYDVKM. Trimming shortened V by 2 bases and J by 8 bases, and 12 bases separated the two germline ends. The chain's CDR3 is CASSLRMGGGYTF. The CDR3 region has the DNA TGTGCCAGCAGTTTAAGGATGGGAGGCGGCTACACCTTC.

The chain couples TRBV4-2 to TRBJ1-2; weak D call: TRBD1 (6 bases). CDR1 and CDR2 from the germline V gene are LGHNA and YNFKEQ. Trimming stripped 6 bases from V and 4 bases from J, with 12 bases between. The CDR3 has 13 amino acids. CDR3 protein: CASRFGQSYGYTF. The CDR3 DNA reads TGTGCCAGCAGATTTGGACAGAGCTATGGCTACACCTTC.

This chain links TRBV10-3 with TRBJ2-7; perhaps TRBD2 as D (7 bases). The germline V gene has CDR1 ENHRY and CDR2 SYGVKD. CDR3 length: 14 amino acids. V lost 8 bases and J lost 0, with 14 bases in between. CDR3 in amino acids: CAIGGGRSSYEQYF. The CDR3 bases are TGTGCCATCGGCGGGGGCCGCTCCTCCTACGAGCAGTACTTC.

The J gene is TRBJ2-1, the V gene TRBV24-1; the match to TRBD1 covers 8 bases. The CDR3 runs to 14 residues. J lost 6 bases, V lost 5 bases, and 5 bases had no gene match. Germline V gene data show CDR1 as KGHDR and CDR2 as SFDVKD. CDR3 sequence: CATSALQGGNEQFF. CDR3 DNA: TGTGCCACCAGTGCCCTACAGGGGGGCAATGAGCAGTTCTTC.

This chain connects TRBV28 to TRBJ1-1; D possibly corresponds to TRBD1 (6 bases). The CDR3 spans 14 residues. The ends were cut back, 8 bases at V and 3 bases at J, with 16 bases in the middle. Germline V gene data show CDR1 as MDHEN and CDR2 as SYDVKM. The CDR3 loop reads CASGGARGYTEAFF. The CDR3 DNA sequence: TGTGCCAGCGGGGGCGCCCGGGGCTACACTGAAGCTTTCTTT.

The chain employs TRBV7-2 and TRBJ2-3, with 11 bases aligning to TRBD2. Germline-derived CDR1 and CDR2 are SGHTA and FQGNSA. There are 15 residues in the CDR3. V shed 2 bases, J shed 6 bases, and the junction held 4 bases outside the gene matches. Here the CDR3 reads CASSLLLAGADTQYF. CDR3 sequence (DNA): TGTGCCAGCAGCTTATTACTAGCGGGGGCCGATACGCAGTATTTT.

This clone was found once. The chain employs TRBV12-5 and TRBJ1-2; weak D call: TRBD1 (6 bases). This CDR3 contains 14 residues. V lost 2 bases to trimming and J lost 6 bases, with 13 bases between them. Germline V gives CDR1 LGHNT, CDR2 FRNRAP. The CDR3 region is CASGLLQGRNGYTF. CDR3 in DNA: TGTGCTAGTGGTTTGTTGCAGGGGCGAAATGGCTACACCTTC.

The chain is built from TRBV2 and TRBJ1-1; no firm D call. With 10 bases removed from V and 2 bases from J, the gap between germline ends came to 14 bases. This CDR3 contains 13 residues. Germline V gene sequence: CDR1 SNHLY, CDR2 FYNNEI. The CDR3 here is CATMPEYNTEAFF. The CDR3 nucleotides are TGTGCCACCATGCCCGAGTATAACACTGAAGCTTTCTTT.